A selection of T cell receptor beta chains follows, all from one sample in a study of siplizumab effects on memory and regulatory T cells. TCRdb's copy holds only in-frame clones and misses some; the assay was immunoSEQ multiplex PCR. Seen here are 100,000 to 120,000 clones, approximately 92% observed once, and the top ten hold 1% to 1.5%. The specimen was CD4+ T cells sorted from blood. All receptors derive from a human donor in good health. CDR3s include the opening cysteine and the closing phenylalanine or tryptophan. The D gene is left open where the match is weak. Part of the rows lack a size; the others show once, few, many or a class for expanded clones.

v_gene	d_gene	len	abundance	j_gene	CDR3nt	CDR3aa
TRBV7-3	NA	16	NA	TRBJ1-1	TGTGCCAGCAGCTTAATCTTCCACAGTTCCAACACTGAAGCTTTCTTT	CASSLIFHSSNTEAFF
TRBV5-1	TRBD1	15	NA	TRBJ1-3	TGCGCCAGCAGCTTACAGGGGAACTCTGGAAACACCATATATTTT	CASSLQGNSGNTIYF
TRBV9	TRBD2	16	NA	TRBJ2-1	TGTGCCAGCAGCGTAGTAGGGACTAGCGGGGGTGGTGAGCAGTTCTTC	CASSVVGTSGGGEQFF
TRBV27	NA	15	once	TRBJ2-2	TGTGCCAGCATGGACAGTTCCCTTCGCACCGGGGAGCTGTTTTTT	CASMDSSLRTGELFF
TRBV6-6	TRBD1	15	NA	TRBJ1-2	TGTGCCAGCAGTTACCCGGGACAGGCTAACTATGGCTACACCTTC	CASSYPGQANYGYTF
TRBV18	NA	16	NA	TRBJ2-5	TGTGCCAGCTCACCCGATGATCGAGGGATCCCAGAGACCCAGTACTTC	CASSPDDRGIPETQYF
TRBV6-5	TRBD1	13	NA	TRBJ1-1	TGTGCCAGCACCTCGGGACAGCTCACTGAAGCTTTCTTT	CASTSGQLTEAFF
TRBV6-5	TRBD1	16	NA	TRBJ1-4	TGTGCCAGCAGTTACCGATGGACAGGGGAGGGTGAAAAACTGTTTTTT	CASSYRWTGEGEKLFF
TRBV18	TRBD1	16	NA	TRBJ2-1	TGTGCCAGCTCACCATATACAGGGACAGGGAAATGGGAGCAGTTCTTC	CASSPYTGTGKWEQFF
TRBV10-3	NA	12	once	TRBJ2-1	TGTGCCATCAGTGGGGCGTACAATGAGCAGTTCTTC	CAISGAYNEQFF
TRBV2	TRBD1	13	NA	TRBJ1-4	TGTGCCAGCCTGACAGGGGAACATGAAAAACTGTTTTTT	CASLTGEHEKLFF
TRBV6-6	NA	16	NA	TRBJ1-5	TGTGCCAGCAGTTACAGCGGGGTCCGAGGAAGTCAGCCCCAGCATTTT	CASSYSGVRGSQPQHF
TRBV5-5	NA	16	NA	TRBJ1-3	TGTGCCAGCAGGGAATTCGACGGGCGCTCTGGAAACACCATATATTTT	CASREFDGRSGNTIYF
TRBV10-2	NA	14	NA	TRBJ2-4	TGCGCCAGCAGGAACACTCTAGCCAAAAACATTCAGTACTTC	CASRNTLAKNIQYF
TRBV2	TRBD2	18	NA	TRBJ2-5	TGTGCCAGCAGTGAAGCGCTTTCTAGCGGGGGGGCCGGGGAGACCCAGTACTTC	CASSEALSSGGAGETQYF
TRBV5-1	NA	15	NA	TRBJ1-1	TGCGCCAGCAGCTTGGAATACAGGGAGGGCACTGAAGCTTTCTTT	CASSLEYREGTEAFF
TRBV12-5	NA	13	NA	TRBJ1-2	TGTGCTAGTGGCGGAACACCTCCGGATGGCTACACCTTC	CASGGTPPDGYTF
TRBV6-5	NA	14	NA	TRBJ2-6	TGTGCCAGCAGTTACAAAACTGGGGCCAACGTCCTGACTTTC	CASSYKTGANVLTF
TRBV18	NA	17	once	TRBJ2-3	TGTGCCAGCTCACCACCGCCTGGAGGAGGGGGCGCAGATACGCAGTATTTT	CASSPPPGGGGADTQYF
TRBV28	NA	15	once	TRBJ2-7	TGTGCCAGCAAACGCGCCGATAGGGTCGGGGACGAGCAGTACTTC	CASKRADRVGDEQYF
TRBV6-5	NA	16	NA	TRBJ2-3	TGTGCCAGCAGTTACTCCACTAGCCCCATCACAGATACGCAGTATTTT	CASSYSTSPITDTQYF
TRBV30	NA	13	NA	TRBJ1-4	TGTGCCTGGAGTGCGCGGGGTAATGAAAAACTGTTTTTT	CAWSARGNEKLFF
TRBV10-3	NA	15	once	TRBJ1-2	TGTGCCATCAGTGATTCAGGGGCTTCTAACTATGGCTACACCTTC	CAISDSGASNYGYTF
TRBV4-2	NA	17	few	TRBJ2-3	TGTGCCAGCAGTCTTGCGGGGGCGGGGTCTAGCACAGATACGCAGTATTTT	CASSLAGAGSSTDTQYF
TRBV5-1	TRBD1	15	NA	TRBJ1-5	TGCGCCAGCAGCTTGAGCACAGGGGACAATCAGCCCCAGCATTTT	CASSLSTGDNQPQHF
TRBV20-1	NA	10	NA	TRBJ2-5	TGCAGTGCTTTTAAAGAGACCCAGTACTTC	CSAFKETQYF
TRBV6-5	TRBD1	15	NA	TRBJ2-3	TGTGCCAGCAGTTACGACAGGGGGGTCTCAGATACGCAGTATTTT	CASSYDRGVSDTQYF
TRBV18	NA	14	NA	TRBJ1-2	TGTGCCAGCTCACCAGACCAGGATTTCTATGGCTACACCTTC	CASSPDQDFYGYTF
TRBV7-7	NA	13	once	TRBJ2-3	TGTGCCAGCAGCAGACAAGAGACAGATACGCAGTATTTT	CASSRQETDTQYF
TRBV18	NA	15	NA	TRBJ1-1	TGTGCCAGCTCAGCTCGACAGGCACCGAACACTGAAGCTTTCTTT	CASSARQAPNTEAFF
TRBV18	TRBD1	15	few	TRBJ2-5	TGTGCCAGCTACAGGACAGGGGGTCGCCAAGAGACCCAGTACTTC	CASYRTGGRQETQYF
TRBV7-2	TRBD1	13	once	TRBJ1-1	TGTGCCAGCCGACAGGGGCCGAACACTGAAGCTTTCTTT	CASRQGPNTEAFF
TRBV21-1	NA	13	NA	TRBJ1-1	TGTGCCAGCAGCATAGGGGCTGCCTCTGAAGCTTTCTTT	CASSIGAASEAFF
TRBV7-9	TRBD1	15	NA	TRBJ2-7	TGTGCCAGCAGCTTAGAGACAGGGGGCAGGTACGAGCAGTACTTC	CASSLETGGRYEQYF
TRBV15	NA	11	NA	TRBJ2-1	TGTGCCACCAGCAGTCCCTACGTACAGTTCTTC	CATSSPYVQFF
TRBV6-5	NA	13	NA	TRBJ1-1	TGTGCCAGCAGTTACTCTCGGCAGGTTGAAGCTTTCTTT	CASSYSRQVEAFF
TRBV14	NA	14	NA	TRBJ2-5	TGTGCCAGCAGCCCGACCCACGAGATGGAGACCCAGTACTTC	CASSPTHEMETQYF
TRBV4-1	TRBD1	16	NA	TRBJ2-3	TGCGCCAGCAGCCTCCCAGGGGGCGCCGGCACAGATACGCAGTATTTT	CASSLPGGAGTDTQYF
TRBV6-1	NA	12	NA	TRBJ1-2	TGTGCCAGCAGTCCAGGGCTCTATGGCTACACCTTC	CASSPGLYGYTF
TRBV30	TRBD1	14	NA	TRBJ1-2	TGTGCCTGGAGTGTCCACACAGGGGAGACTGGCTACACCTTC	CAWSVHTGETGYTF
TRBV29-1	NA	12	NA	TRBJ2-7	TGCAGCGTCGCGACAGTAGGCTACGAGCAGTACTTC	CSVATVGYEQYF
TRBV5-6	TRBD1	16	NA	TRBJ2-3	TGTGCCAGCAGCGGGGGGACAGGGATTAGCGCAGATACGCAGTATTTT	CASSGGTGISADTQYF
TRBV6-6	NA	11	NA	TRBJ2-1	TGTGCCAGCAGTCGAGTGAATGAGCAGTTCTTC	CASSRVNEQFF
TRBV29-1	NA	14	NA	TRBJ1-5	TGCAGCGTTGTGTTCGGGCAGGAAGGCCAGCCCCAGCATTTT	CSVVFGQEGQPQHF
TRBV9	TRBD2	17	NA	TRBJ2-7	TGTGCCAGCAGCACACTTGGGGGGCTAGCGGGGGCCAACGAGCAGTACTTC	CASSTLGGLAGANEQYF
TRBV5-1	NA	12	NA	TRBJ2-1	TGCGCCAGCAACGGACAGACCAATGAGCAGTTCTTC	CASNGQTNEQFF
TRBV2	NA	14	NA	TRBJ1-5	TGTGCCAGCAGTGAAGACAGAAGCAATCAGCCCCAGCATTTT	CASSEDRSNQPQHF
TRBV4-1	NA	16	NA	TRBJ1-2	TGCGCCAGCAGCCAAGATCGGCAGGGTTTATCGGGTGGCTACACCTTC	CASSQDRQGLSGGYTF
TRBV19	TRBD1	18	once	TRBJ1-2	TGTGCCAGTAGTATAGATGACGGAGGGACAGCCGCTAACTATGGCTACACCTTC	CASSIDDGGTAANYGYTF